What follows describes a single T cell receptor beta chain. These data belong to a study of shared T cell receptors in the human thymus. Clones were read by immunoSEQ multiplex PCR, and TCRdb kept only the in-frame ones, dropping some. This sample has some 700,000 clones, with 80% to 90% found just once. The V gene end was trimmed by 2 bases and the J gene end by 0 bases; junction bases not matched to a gene: 4. This CDR3 has 16 amino acids. Germline V gene sequence: CDR1 SGHDT, CDR2 YYEEEE. The same data also contributed to another study, on human thymus T cells. That report notes: Corrective surgery for congenital heart defects was being performed on the healthy Finnish infants who were the donors. Thymic samples were excised during corrective heart operations. Thymic repertoires of unrelated individuals were reported in related research to overlap highly.

The clonotype originates from a girl younger than two with a congenital heart defect. This chain links TRBV5-6 with TRBJ1-5, with 8 bases identical to TRBD1. The sequenced material came from thymocytes. CDR3 in DNA: TGTGCCAGCAGCTTTGGGACAGGAGCTAGCAATCAGCCCCAGCATTTT. Its protein product is CASSFGTGASNQPQHF.